These 3 T cell receptor beta chains were all obtained from the same sample, sequenced in a study of blood T cells in healthy people across ages. Primed by a sample-barcoded 5' primer and a J-beta primer mix, a second PCR proceeded for 7 to 11 cycles. TCRdb re-analysed the 5' RACE reads in MiXCR, keeping a single row per CDR3 protein. This table has 1.6 million or so distinct CDR3 sequences, almost 35% appearing once. The sample taken for sequencing was blood. The source of these receptors is a woman aged 30 to 39 in good health.

As concerns this clonotype: It may be a read error: a sequence one base away is much more abundant. V is TRBV20-1 and J is TRBJ2-5, with D unclear. The CDR3 totals 10 residues. V dropped 5 bases and J dropped 1 base, with 2 bases sitting between them. CDR1 and CDR2 (germline): DFQATT, SNEGSKA (reference sequence). The CDR3 loop is CSAFQETQYF. In DNA form, the CDR3 reads TGCAGTGCTTTCCAAGAGACCCAGTACTTC.

V and J are TRBV30 and TRBJ2-7; D gene ambiguous. The germline V and J ends were trimmed by 0 bases and 0 bases, with 12 bases remaining between them. This CDR3 region has 15 residues. Germline V gene lookup returns CDR1 GTSNPN and CDR2 SVGIG (reference sequence). DNA of the CDR3: TGTGCCTGGAGTGTATCGGCATTCAGCTCCTACGAGCAGTACTTC. Its translation: CAWSVSAFSSYEQYF.

The rearrangement links TRBV7-9 to TRBJ2-1; TRBD2 matches 7 bases. Germline V gene lookup returns CDR1 SEHNR and CDR2 FQNEAQ (reference sequence). CDR3 length equals 15 residues. The V gene end was trimmed by 5 bases and the J gene end by 15 bases; junction bases not matched to a gene: 19. Here the CDR3 DNA reads TGTGCCAGCAGCGGGGGGGGAGCGGGACCCCGGACGTGGTTCTTC. This sequence encodes CASSGGGAGPRTWFF.